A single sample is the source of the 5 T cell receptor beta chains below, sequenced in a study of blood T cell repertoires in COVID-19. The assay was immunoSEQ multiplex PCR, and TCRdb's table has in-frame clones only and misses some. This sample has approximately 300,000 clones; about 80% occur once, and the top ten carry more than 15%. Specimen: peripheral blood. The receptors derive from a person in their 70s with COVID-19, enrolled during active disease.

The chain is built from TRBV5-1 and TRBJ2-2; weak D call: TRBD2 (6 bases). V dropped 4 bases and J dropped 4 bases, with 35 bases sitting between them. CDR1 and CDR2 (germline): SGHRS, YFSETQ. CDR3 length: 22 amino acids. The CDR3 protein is CASSLDPTTQTQRVRFTGELFF. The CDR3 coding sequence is TGCGCCAGCAGCCTTGACCCCACAACCCAAACCCAGCGGGTCCGTTTCACCGGGGAGCTGTTTTTT. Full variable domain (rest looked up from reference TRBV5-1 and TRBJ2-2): KAGVTQTPRYLIKTRGQQVTLSCSPISGHRSVSWYQQTPGQGLQFLFEYFSETQRNKGNFPGRFSGRQFSNSRSEMNVSTLELGDSALYLCASSLDPTTQTQRVRFTGELFFGEGSRLTVL.

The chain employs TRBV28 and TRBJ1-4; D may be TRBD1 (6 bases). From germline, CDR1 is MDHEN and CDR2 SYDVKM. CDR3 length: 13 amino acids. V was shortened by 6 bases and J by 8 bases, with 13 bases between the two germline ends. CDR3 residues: CASREQGMEKLFF. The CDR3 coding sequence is TGTGCCAGCAGGGAACAGGGAATGGAAAAACTGTTTTTT.

The CDR3 protein is CSAGGFHTDTQYF. CDR3 DNA: TGCAGCGCCGGAGGCTTCCACACCGATACGCAGTATTTT. The chain carries TRBV29-1 and TRBJ2-3, with a weak D call TRBD2 (5 bases). In germline, CDR1 is SQVTM, CDR2 ANQGSEA. The V gene lost 7 bases and the J gene lost 6 bases, with 17 bases spanning the gap. This CDR3 is 13 amino acids long.

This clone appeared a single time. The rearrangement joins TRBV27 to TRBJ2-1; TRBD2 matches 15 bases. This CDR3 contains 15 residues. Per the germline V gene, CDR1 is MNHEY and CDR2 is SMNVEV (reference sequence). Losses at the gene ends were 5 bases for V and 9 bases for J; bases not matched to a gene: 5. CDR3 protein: CASSLGLAGGFEQFF. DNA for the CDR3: TGTGCCAGCAGTCTAGGACTAGCGGGAGGGTTTGAGCAGTTCTTC.

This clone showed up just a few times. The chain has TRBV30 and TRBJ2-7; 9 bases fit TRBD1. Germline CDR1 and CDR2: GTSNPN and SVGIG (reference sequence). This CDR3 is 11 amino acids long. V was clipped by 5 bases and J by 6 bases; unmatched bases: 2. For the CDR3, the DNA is TGTGCCTGGGGGACAGGGCGCGAGCAGTACTTC. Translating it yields CAWGTGREQYF.